This T cell receptor (beta chain) was recovered during a study of control samples from healthy donors and cancer patients. This clone turned up a few times. Some clones are missing from TCRdb's copy, which holds only in-frame ones; the method was immunoSEQ multiplex PCR. The data contain about 51,000 clones, 88% of them seen just once; the ten biggest clones take up almost 40%. The sequencing sample was made of PBMCs. This receptor was identified in a man over 45 with head and neck cancer.

The CDR3 sequence is CASGPVKGNSYEQYF. The CDR3 coding sequence is TGTGCCAGCGGCCCTGTGAAGGGCAACTCCTACGAGCAGTACTTC. The genes are TRBV11-2 and TRBJ2-7; D unclear. V was cut by 8 bases and J by 0 bases, with 17 bases left in between. Germline loops: CDR1 SGHAT, CDR2 FQNNGV. The CDR3 has 15 residues. Variable domain in full (rest from reference TRBV11-2 and TRBJ2-7): EAGVAQSPRYKIIEKRQSVAFWCNPISGHATLYWYQQILGQGPKLLIQFQNNGVVDDSQLPKDRFSAERLKGVDSTLKIQPAKLEDSAVYLCASGPVKGNSYEQYFGPGTRLTVT.